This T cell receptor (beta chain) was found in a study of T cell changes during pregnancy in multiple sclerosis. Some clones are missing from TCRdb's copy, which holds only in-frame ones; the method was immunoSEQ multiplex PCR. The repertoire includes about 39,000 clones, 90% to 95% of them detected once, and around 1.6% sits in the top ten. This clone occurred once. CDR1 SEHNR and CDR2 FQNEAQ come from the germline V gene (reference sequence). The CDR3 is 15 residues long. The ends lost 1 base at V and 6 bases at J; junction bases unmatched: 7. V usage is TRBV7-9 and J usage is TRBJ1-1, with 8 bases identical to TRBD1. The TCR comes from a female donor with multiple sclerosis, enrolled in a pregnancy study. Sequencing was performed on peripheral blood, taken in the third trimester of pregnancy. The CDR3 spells CASSLEGWDRPEAFF. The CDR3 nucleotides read TGTGCCAGCAGCTTAGAGGGTTGGGACAGGCCTGAAGCTTTCTTT.